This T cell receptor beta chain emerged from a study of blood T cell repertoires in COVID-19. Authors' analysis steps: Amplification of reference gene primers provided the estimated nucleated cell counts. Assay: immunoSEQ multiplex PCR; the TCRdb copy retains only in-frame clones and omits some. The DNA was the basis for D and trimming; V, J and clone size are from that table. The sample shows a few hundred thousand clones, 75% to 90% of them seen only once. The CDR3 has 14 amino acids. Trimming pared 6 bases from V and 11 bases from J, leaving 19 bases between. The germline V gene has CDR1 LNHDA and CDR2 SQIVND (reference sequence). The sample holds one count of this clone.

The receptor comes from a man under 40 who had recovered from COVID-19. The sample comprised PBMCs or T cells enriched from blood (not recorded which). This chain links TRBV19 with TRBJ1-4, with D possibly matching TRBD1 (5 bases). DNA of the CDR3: TGTGCCAGTAGGAACCAGGGTCGTGGGGGGAAACTGTTTTTT. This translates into CASRNQGRGGKLFF.